This entry is about one T cell receptor beta chain. Its antigen is currently unknown. One end of the junction is discordant with germline, which a read error may explain. Terminally differentiated effector memory CD45RA+ cells were excluded by CCR7 positive selection of CD45RO-negative cells. The data belong to a study of shared clonotypes between healthy human individuals. Findings and caveats of the study: Among a few donors, roughly 5.4% of naive CD4 clonotypes were found in common. Among donors, clonotype sharing was expected to be affected by sequencing depth. Sampling used blood alone; tissue repertoires probably differ. Non-shared clonotypes had lower generation probabilities than clonotypes shared by all four sorted-subset donors.

Germline CDR1 and CDR2: MNHNY and SVGAGI (reference sequence). The CDR3 loop spans 11 amino acids. Measured with immunoSEQ multiplex PCR; TCRdb has only the in-frame clones, and not every one. Among around 2,000,000 clones listed, 85% to 95% were seen once. J is TRBJ1-5 and V is TRBV6-6, with 8 bases fitting TRBD1. Source material: naive CD8+ T cells from PBMCs. The receptor comes from a young man in good health. Some clones in this sample may be carry-over from other donors' samples. The CDR3 sequence: CASRVGQGFSF. CDR3 DNA sequence: TGTGCCAGCAGGGTAGGACAGGGCTTCAGTTTT.